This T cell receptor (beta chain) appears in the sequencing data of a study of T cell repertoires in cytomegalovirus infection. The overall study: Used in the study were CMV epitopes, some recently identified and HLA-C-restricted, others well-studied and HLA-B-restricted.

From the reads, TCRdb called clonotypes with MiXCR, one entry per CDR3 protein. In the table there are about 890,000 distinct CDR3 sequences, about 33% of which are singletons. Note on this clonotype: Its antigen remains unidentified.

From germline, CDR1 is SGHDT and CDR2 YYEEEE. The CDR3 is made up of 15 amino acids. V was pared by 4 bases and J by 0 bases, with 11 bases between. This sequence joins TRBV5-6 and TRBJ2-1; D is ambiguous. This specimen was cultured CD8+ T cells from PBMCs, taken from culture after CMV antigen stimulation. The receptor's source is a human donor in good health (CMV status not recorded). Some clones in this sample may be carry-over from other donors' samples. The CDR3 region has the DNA TGTGCCAGCAGCCCCGAGACAAGCTCCTACAATGAGCAGTTCTTC. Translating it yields CASSPETSSYNEQFF.